These 29 T cell receptor beta chains were sequenced from one sample in a study of CD8+ T cells in alopecia areata. cDNA reverse transcribed from extracted RNA served as the sequencing template. Here immunoSEQ multiplex PCR was the method, and the copy in TCRdb shows in-frame clones only, minus some. The sample has some 160,000 clones, 62% seen once. The source material was CD8+ T cells sorted from blood. The origin of the receptors is a human donor in good health.

This chain connects TRBV6-5 to TRBJ1-1; D remains unclear. V lost 0 bases, J lost 6 bases, and 5 bases lay in between. The CDR3 consists of 12 residues. Germline V gives CDR1 MNHEY, CDR2 SVGAGI. This CDR3 is CASSYSGAEAFF. The CDR3 DNA reads TGTGCCAGCAGTTACTCGGGCGCTGAAGCTTTCTTT.

The gene calls are TRBV6-5 and TRBJ2-1; D perhaps matches TRBD1 (5 bases). V lost 5 bases and J lost 6, with 14 bases in between. The length of the CDR3 is 14 residues. Per the germline V gene, CDR1 is MNHEY and CDR2 is SVGAGI. In nucleotides, the CDR3 is TGTGCCAGCAGTCCCCTCCTGCAGGGCAATGAGCAGTTCTTC. Translation: CASSPLLQGNEQFF.

Remarks on this clone: A single base is all that separates this from a far larger clone, so a read error is likely. This sample includes further DNA sequences coding for the same CDR3. The chain combines TRBV4-1 with TRBJ2-1; 8 bases line up with TRBD2. Per the germline V gene, CDR1 is MGHRA and CDR2 is YSYEKL. CDR3 size: 15 residues. The trim removed 5 bases at V and 5 bases at J, leaving 8 bases unmatched. CDR3 amino acids: CASSLGGRPHNEQFF. The CDR3 nucleotides are TGCGCCAGCAGCTTGGGCGGGAGGCCTCACAATGAGCAGTTCTTC.

The CDR3 coding sequence is TGTGCCAGCAGCGTAGGGCTTTCCTACGAGCAGTACTTC. This translates into CASSVGLSYEQYF. The rearrangement joins TRBV9 to TRBJ2-7; D not resolved. CDR3 size: 13 residues. With 0 bases removed from V and 1 base from J, the gap between germline ends came to 5 bases. CDR1 SGDLS and CDR2 YYNGEE come from the germline V gene.

The chain uses TRBV25-1 and TRBJ2-2; TRBD1 or TRBD2 may be the D gene (5 bases each). V was cut by 9 bases and J by 1 base, with 15 bases left in between. This CDR3 comprises 15 residues. Germline V gene lookup returns CDR1 MGHDK and CDR2 SYGVNS. CDR3 sequence (DNA): TGTGCCAGGGCACCGGGACGAGGGAACACCGGGGAGCTGTTTTTT. It codes for CARAPGRGNTGELFF.

This chain joins TRBV5-1 and TRBJ2-7; no clear D gene. Germline lookup yields CDR1 SGHRS and CDR2 YFSETQ. V lost 0 bases, J lost 3 bases, and 10 bases lay in between. This CDR3 region has 14 residues. The DNA of the CDR3 is TGCGCCAGCAGCTTGGTCGATTCAGTCTACGAGCAGTACTTC. The encoded protein is CASSLVDSVYEQYF.

To note about this clone: Other DNA sequences in this specimen translate into the identical CDR3. The V call is TRBV29-1, the J call TRBJ2-7; D uncertain. The V and J ends lost 3 bases and 1 base respectively, with 7 bases between them. CDR3 length: 12 amino acids. Germline CDR1 SQVTM, CDR2 ANQGSEA. The CDR3 protein is CSVEGRSYEQYF. CDR3 nucleotide sequence: TGCAGCGTTGAGGGCAGGTCCTACGAGCAGTACTTC.

The V gene is TRBV6-5, the J gene TRBJ1-2; TRBD1 matches at 8 bases. CDR3 length equals 15 residues. Germline CDR1 MNHEY, CDR2 SVGAGI. J was trimmed by 7 bases and V by 1 base; bases with no gene match: 8. CDR3 protein: CASSYFDRGKGGYTF. The DNA for the CDR3 is TGTGCCAGCAGTTACTTTGACAGGGGAAAGGGTGGCTACACCTTC.

This clone was detected only a few times. The genes are TRBV6-6 and TRBJ1-2; D unclear. Germline loops: CDR1 MNHNY, CDR2 SVGAGI (reference sequence). V was cut by 6 bases and J by 8 bases, with 13 bases left in between. The CDR3 loop spans 12 amino acids. CDR3 region: CASSPVGGGYTF. CDR3 bases: TGTGCCAGCAGCCCTGTGGGCGGGGGCTACACCTTC.

This clone was detected only a few times. This chain joins TRBV6-5 and TRBJ2-5; the D gene is possibly TRBD2 (6 bases). CDR1 and CDR2 from the germline V gene are MNHEY and SVGAGI. V lost 7 bases to trimming and J lost 0 bases, with 12 bases between them. This CDR3 has 14 residues. CDR3 bases: TGTGCCAGCAAGGGACTGGAATACCAAGAGACCCAGTACTTC. As protein: CASKGLEYQETQYF.

V gene TRBV11-2 combines with J gene TRBJ1-5; a possible D gene is TRBD1 (6 bases). The CDR3 length is 15 residues. Germline CDR1 reads SGHAT; CDR2 reads FQNNGV. V gave up 2 bases and J gave up 2 bases, with 10 bases separating them. The CDR3 bases are TGTGCCAGCAGCTTACAGGGGAATGGCAATCAGCCCCAGCATTTT. Protein product: CASSLQGNGNQPQHF. Variable domain in full (rest from reference TRBV11-2 and TRBJ1-5): EAGVAQSPRYKIIEKRQSVAFWCNPISGHATLYWYQQILGQGPKLLIQFQNNGVVDDSQLPKDRFSAERLKGVDSTLKIQPAKLEDSAVYLCASSLQGNGNQPQHFGDGTRLSIL.

The chain links TRBV5-6 to TRBJ2-7, with a tentative D call TRBD1 (6 bases). V was pared by 0 bases and J by 6 bases, with 16 bases between. The germline CDR1 and CDR2 sequences are SGHDT and YYEEEE. The CDR3 runs to 15 residues. As DNA, the CDR3 is TGTGCCAGCAGCTTGGATCTGGGGGCCGAGGGCGAGCAGTACTTC. This gives the protein CASSLDLGAEGEQYF.

V and J are TRBV25-1 and TRBJ2-7; a possible D gene is TRBD1 (5 bases). The CDR3 runs to 12 residues. V shed 2 bases and J shed 11 bases, with 13 bases lying between them. The germline V gene encodes CDR1 MGHDK and CDR2 SYGVNS. Here the CDR3 DNA reads TGTGCCAGCAGTGAAATAGGGGCAGCGAAGTACTTC. This codes for CASSEIGAAKYF.

The rearrangement joins TRBV6-5 to TRBJ2-1; 12 positions match TRBD2. The CDR3 totals 15 residues. V shed 6 bases and J 4 bases; nucleotides not matched to a gene: 4. Germline CDR1 is MNHEY and CDR2 is SVGAGI. The DNA for the CDR3 is TGTGCCAGCAGGACTAGCGGGAGTGGTTACAATGAGCAGTTCTTC. It translates to CASRTSGSGYNEQFF.

This sequence joins TRBV5-1 and TRBJ2-3; 9 positions agree with TRBD2. Germline-derived CDR1 and CDR2 are SGHRS and YFSETQ. V shed 5 bases, J shed 2 bases, and the junction held 15 bases outside the gene matches. This CDR3 region has 18 residues. The CDR3 DNA is TGCGCCAGCAGATACCGTGGTTCGACTAGCGGCACCACAGATACGCAGTATTTT. Amino acids: CASRYRGSTSGTTDTQYF.

The chain employs TRBV9 and TRBJ1-1, with a tentative D call TRBD1 (6 bases). CDR1 and CDR2 from the germline V gene are SGDLS and YYNGEE. Deletions cut 3 bases from V and 2 bases from J, with 14 bases between. The CDR3 contains 15 residues. The CDR3 is CASSASGQLNTEAFF. The CDR3 region has the DNA TGTGCCAGCAGCGCCTCTGGACAGCTTAACACTGAAGCTTTCTTT.

The CDR3 region is CASSPSQGAWTQYF. CDR3 coding DNA: TGTGCCAGCAGCCCTAGTCAGGGTGCGTGGACCCAGTACTTC. The rearrangement uses TRBV6-5 and TRBJ2-5; a possible D gene is TRBD1 (5 bases). The CDR3 covers 14 residues. Germline V lookup: CDR1 MNHEY, CDR2 SVGAGI. V was pared by 6 bases and J by 7 bases, with 18 bases between.

The V gene is TRBV29-1, the J gene TRBJ1-4, with D tentatively TRBD1 (5 bases). Deletions cut 4 bases from V and 8 bases from J, with 11 bases between. The CDR3 is 12 residues long. Germline CDR1 is SQVTM and CDR2 is ANQGSEA. The CDR3 protein is CSVGVRGEKLFF. The CDR3 nucleotides are TGCAGCGTTGGCGTTCGGGGCGAAAAACTGTTTTTT.

This rearrangement joins TRBV6-6 to TRBJ2-7; D is unresolved. The germline V gene has CDR1 MNHNY and CDR2 SVGAGI (reference sequence). The ends were cut back, 4 bases at V and 2 bases at J, with 6 bases in the middle. The CDR3 runs to 12 residues. Here the CDR3 reads CASSSSPYEQYF. Written as DNA, the CDR3 is TGTGCCAGCAGTTCCTCGCCCTACGAGCAGTACTTC.

This clone was seen only a few times. The rearrangement uses TRBV27 and TRBJ1-2; D remains unclear. Germline V CDR1 and CDR2: MNHEY, SMNVEV (reference sequence). The CDR3 has 11 residues. V was trimmed by 6 bases and J by 4 bases, leaving 6 bases between them. The CDR3 region has the DNA TGTGCCAGCAGATCCTTCTATGGCTACACCTTC. This sequence encodes CASRSFYGYTF.

CDR3 nucleotides: TGTGCCAGCGGTATAGGGGGCAGGGAGCTGTTTTTT. This sequence encodes CASGIGGRELFF. This chain joins TRBV27 and TRBJ2-2, with 7 bases identical to TRBD1. CDR1 is MNHEY, CDR2 SMNVEV, per germline (reference sequence). The CDR3 is 12 residues long. The ends lost 8 bases at V and 9 bases at J; junction bases unmatched: 6.

The V and J genes are TRBV29-1 and TRBJ2-1; D call uncertain. From germline, CDR1 is SQVTM and CDR2 ANQGSEA. V was trimmed by 0 bases and J by 0 bases, leaving 15 bases between them. The CDR3 is made up of 17 amino acids. CDR3 amino acids: CSVEDKASRGSYNEQFF. Here the CDR3 DNA reads TGCAGCGTTGAAGATAAAGCCTCTCGCGGCTCCTACAATGAGCAGTTCTTC.

This clone was found a few times. The chain employs TRBV10-2 and TRBJ1-1; 9 positions agree with TRBD1. The V gene's germline CDR1 is WSHSY and CDR2 SAAADI. This CDR3 is built from 14 residues. J was trimmed by 2 bases and V by 6 bases; bases with no gene match: 4. The CDR3 region is CASRNRGPNTEAFF. The CDR3 coding sequence is TGCGCCAGCAGGAACAGGGGGCCAAACACTGAAGCTTTCTTT.

The V gene is TRBV25-1, the J gene TRBJ2-7, with a tentative D call TRBD1 (6 bases). The CDR3 covers 14 residues. Germline CDR1 MGHDK, CDR2 SYGVNS. Trimming stripped 2 bases from V and 4 bases from J, with 12 bases between. The CDR3 sequence: CASSESRGPYEQYF. The CDR3 DNA reads as TGTGCCAGCAGTGAAAGCAGGGGCCCGTACGAGCAGTACTTC.

The chain combines TRBV9 with TRBJ2-1; D is undetermined. Germline CDR1 and CDR2: SGDLS and YYNGEE. This CDR3 has 11 residues. Trimming took 7 bases from V and 6 from J, leaving 8 bases between them. This chain's CDR3 is CASDGGNEQFF. The CDR3, as DNA: TGTGCCAGCGATGGCGGCAATGAGCAGTTCTTC.

The CDR3 sequence is CASSLNRVHEQYF. In DNA, the CDR3 is TGTGCCAGCAGCTTAAACAGGGTCCACGAGCAGTACTTC. The chain couples TRBV7-2 to TRBJ2-7, with a possible D match to TRBD1 (6 bases). This CDR3 is built from 13 residues. Trimming removed 2 bases at V and 5 bases at J, with 10 bases between. The germline gives CDR1 SGHTA, CDR2 FQGNSA.

CDR3 protein: CASPRQGRYGYTF. The CDR3, as DNA: TGTGCCAGTCCCCGACAGGGGCGCTATGGCTACACCTTC. The chain couples TRBV19 to TRBJ1-2, with 8 bases that match TRBD1. CDR1 and CDR2 (germline): LNHDA, SQIVND (reference sequence). The CDR3 spans 13 residues. V was clipped by 8 bases and J by 4 bases; unmatched bases: 6.

V is TRBV10-2 and J is TRBJ2-7, with D hard to call. CDR1 WSHSY and CDR2 SAAADI come from the germline V gene. The CDR3 is made up of 13 amino acids. The V end was cut by 0 bases, the J end by 3 bases, with 6 bases between. The CDR3 DNA sequence: TGCGCCAGCAGTGAGTCAGGGAACTACGAGCAGTACTTC. Its translation: CASSESGNYEQYF.

The chain has TRBV13 and TRBJ2-3; maybe TRBD1 (5 bases). The ends were cut back, 1 base at V and 5 bases at J, with 16 bases in the middle. CDR3 length equals 16 residues. The germline CDR1 and CDR2 sequences are PRHDT and FYEKMQ (reference sequence). CDR3 bases: TGTGCCAGCAGCTTAGCAATCGAGCAGGGTATAGATACGCAGTATTTT. Translated, it gives CASSLAIEQGIDTQYF.